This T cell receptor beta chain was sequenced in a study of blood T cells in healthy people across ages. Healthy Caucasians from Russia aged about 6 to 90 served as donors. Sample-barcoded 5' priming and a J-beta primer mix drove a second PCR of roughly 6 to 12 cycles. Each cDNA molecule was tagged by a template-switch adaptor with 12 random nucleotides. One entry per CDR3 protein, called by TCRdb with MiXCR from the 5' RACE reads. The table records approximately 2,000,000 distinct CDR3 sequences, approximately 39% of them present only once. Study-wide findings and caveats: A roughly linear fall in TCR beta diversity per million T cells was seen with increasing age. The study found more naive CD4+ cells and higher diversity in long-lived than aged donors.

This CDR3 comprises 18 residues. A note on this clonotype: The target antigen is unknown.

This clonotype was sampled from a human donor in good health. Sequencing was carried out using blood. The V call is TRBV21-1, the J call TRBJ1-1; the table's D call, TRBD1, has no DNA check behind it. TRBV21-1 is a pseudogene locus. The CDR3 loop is CASSKGGQGGIMNTEAFF. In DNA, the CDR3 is TGTGCCAGCAGCAAAGGGGGACAGGGTGGAATAATGAACACTGAAGCTTTCTTT.